A selection of T cell receptor beta chains follows, all from one sample in a study of shared clonotypes between healthy human individuals. The repertoire was sequenced with immunoSEQ multiplex PCR; TCRdb's copy has only in-frame clones and lacks some. This table has a few hundred thousand clones, 70% to 75% appearing once. The sample was memory CD4+ T cells sorted from blood. The receptors come from a man aged 30-40 years in good health. CDR3s include the opening cysteine and the closing phenylalanine or tryptophan.

J gene | V gene | CDR3 protein
TRBJ2-3 | TRBV18 | CASSPTQTSGRGDTQYF
TRBJ2-2 | TRBV29-1 | CSVEGASPWDTGELFF
TRBJ2-7 | TRBV6-1 | CASRLAGGNYEQYF
TRBJ2-7 | TRBV2 | CASSDGGALSYEQYF
TRBJ2-1 | TRBV7-3 | CASSLNSGSYGEQFF
TRBJ1-1 | TRBV5-4 | CASSEGHPDLNTEAFF
TRBJ2-1 | TRBV7-8 | CASSSRRDRNEQFF
TRBJ2-3 | TRBV15 | CATSATISTDTQYF
TRBJ2-7 | TRBV19 | CASSISLAGGPYEQYF
TRBJ1-4 | TRBV18 | CASSPGQAKNSGKLFF
TRBJ2-2 | TRBV9 | CASSVLGTVRTGELFF
TRBJ1-1 | TRBV7-2 | CASSPITEAFF
TRBJ2-2 | TRBV2 | CASRNGQDYTGELFF
TRBJ1-5 | TRBV4-2 | CASSQGVGQYLPQHF
TRBJ1-2 | TRBV15 | CATSRPGQGMLYTF
TRBJ2-3 | TRBV5-6 | CASSLATGTTSTDTQYF
TRBJ1-1 | TRBV5-4 | CASSSGSAWMNTEAFF
TRBJ2-5 | TRBV7-9 | CASSLVLQGGRHQVKTQYF
TRBJ1-1 | TRBV28 | CASSLKVGTEAFF
TRBJ1-1 | TRBV29-1 | CSVANTEAFF
TRBJ2-3 | TRBV9 | CASSVASSDTQYF
TRBJ1-1 | TRBV15 | CATSRPDRVEAFF
TRBJ2-7 | TRBV14 | CASSQRFPRGEQYF
TRBJ2-7 | TRBV6-1 | CASRPGQGRVYEQYF
TRBJ1-2 | TRBV4-1 | CASSQDSGGRGYTF
TRBJ2-2 | TRBV5-4 | CASSLGAGGPGELFF
TRBJ2-1 | TRBV19 | CASSLGTSAYNEQFF
TRBJ2-3 | TRBV4-3 | CASSQEQGGTDTQYF